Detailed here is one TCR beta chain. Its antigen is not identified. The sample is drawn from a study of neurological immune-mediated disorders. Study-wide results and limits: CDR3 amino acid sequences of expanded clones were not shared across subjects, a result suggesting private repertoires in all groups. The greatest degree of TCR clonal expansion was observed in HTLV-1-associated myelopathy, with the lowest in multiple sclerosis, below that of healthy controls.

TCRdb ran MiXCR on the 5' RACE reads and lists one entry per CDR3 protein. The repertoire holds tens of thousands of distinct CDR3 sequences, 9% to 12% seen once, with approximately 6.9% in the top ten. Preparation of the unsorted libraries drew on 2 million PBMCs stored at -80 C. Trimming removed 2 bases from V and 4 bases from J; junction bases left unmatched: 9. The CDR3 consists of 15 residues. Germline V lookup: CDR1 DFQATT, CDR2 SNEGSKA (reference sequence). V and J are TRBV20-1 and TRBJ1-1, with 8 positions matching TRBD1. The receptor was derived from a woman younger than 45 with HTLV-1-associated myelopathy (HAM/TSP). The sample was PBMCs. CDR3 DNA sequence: TGCAGTGCTAGACCTACGGACAGGGAGTTCACTGAAGCTTTCTTT. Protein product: CSARPTDREFTEAFF.